These T cell receptor beta chains were read from a single sample in a study of T cell responses to AZD1222 COVID-19 vaccine. Generated by immunoSEQ multiplex PCR, the TCRdb table keeps only in-frame clones and is missing some. The data show roughly 130,000 clones, 80% to 95% seen once. Sample: peripheral blood, taken 28 days after the second AZD1222 dose. These receptors all come from an adult who received the AZD1222 COVID-19 vaccine. CDR3s include the opening cysteine and the closing phenylalanine or tryptophan. Fields, in order: CDR3 protein, D gene, J gene, V gene. A D gene is named only where the DNA matches it firmly.

CASSRQHQPQHF	.	TRBJ1-5	TRBV13
CASSLRDREGEQYF	TRBD1	TRBJ2-7	TRBV4-3
CASSFGGGRSGYTF	.	TRBJ1-2	TRBV6-5
CASRRESSYEQYF	TRBD2	TRBJ2-7	TRBV12-3/TRBV12-4
CASSLGGSNEQFF	.	TRBJ2-1	TRBV5-1
CASSPLGTGPYEQYF	.	TRBJ2-7	TRBV14
CASRVAGESYNEQFF	TRBD2	TRBJ2-1	TRBV5-6
CASSLAGGGETQYF	.	TRBJ2-5	TRBV7-8
CASSLEGGTGTEAFF	TRBD1	TRBJ1-1	TRBV7-2
CASSLDPGDTEAFF	.	TRBJ1-1	TRBV5-6
CASSYSTRLLEETQYF	.	TRBJ2-5	TRBV6-6